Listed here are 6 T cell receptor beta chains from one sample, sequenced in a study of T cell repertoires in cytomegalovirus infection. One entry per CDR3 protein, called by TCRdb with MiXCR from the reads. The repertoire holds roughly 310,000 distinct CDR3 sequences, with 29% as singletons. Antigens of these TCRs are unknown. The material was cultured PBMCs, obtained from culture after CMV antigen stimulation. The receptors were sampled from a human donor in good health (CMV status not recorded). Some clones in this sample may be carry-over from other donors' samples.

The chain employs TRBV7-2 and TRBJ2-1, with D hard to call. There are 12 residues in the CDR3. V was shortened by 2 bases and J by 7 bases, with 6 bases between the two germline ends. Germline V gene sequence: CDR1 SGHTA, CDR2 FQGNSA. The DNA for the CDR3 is TGTGCCAGCAGCTTACAACAGAATGAGCAGTTCTTC. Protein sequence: CASSLQQNEQFF.

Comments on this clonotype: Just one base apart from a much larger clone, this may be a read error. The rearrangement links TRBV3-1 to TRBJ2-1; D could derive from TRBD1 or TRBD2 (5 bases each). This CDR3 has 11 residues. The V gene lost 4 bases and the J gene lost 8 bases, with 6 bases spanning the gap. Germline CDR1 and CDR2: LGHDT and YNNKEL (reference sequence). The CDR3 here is CASSRGYEQFF. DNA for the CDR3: TGTGCCAGCAGCCGGGGGTATGAGCAGTTCTTC.

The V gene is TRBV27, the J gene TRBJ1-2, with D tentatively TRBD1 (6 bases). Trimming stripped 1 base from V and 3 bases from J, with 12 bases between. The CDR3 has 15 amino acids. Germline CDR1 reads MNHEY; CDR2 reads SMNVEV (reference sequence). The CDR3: CASSLYAGADYGYTF. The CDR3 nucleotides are TGTGCCAGCAGTTTATACGCGGGGGCGGACTATGGCTACACCTTC.

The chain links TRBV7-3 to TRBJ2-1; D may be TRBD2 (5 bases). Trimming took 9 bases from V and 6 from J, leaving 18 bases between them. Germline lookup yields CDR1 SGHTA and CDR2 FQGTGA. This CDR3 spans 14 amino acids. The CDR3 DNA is TGTGCCAGTCTCTCGAGGGTCGACGGCAATGAGCAGTTCTTC. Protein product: CASLSRVDGNEQFF.

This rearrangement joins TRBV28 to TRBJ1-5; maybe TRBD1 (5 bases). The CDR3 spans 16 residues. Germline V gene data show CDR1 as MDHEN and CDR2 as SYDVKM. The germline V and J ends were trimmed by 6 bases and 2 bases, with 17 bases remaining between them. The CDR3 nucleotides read TGTGCCAGCAGCCGCAGCAGGGTTTCGGGCAATCAGCCCCAGCATTTT. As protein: CASSRSRVSGNQPQHF.

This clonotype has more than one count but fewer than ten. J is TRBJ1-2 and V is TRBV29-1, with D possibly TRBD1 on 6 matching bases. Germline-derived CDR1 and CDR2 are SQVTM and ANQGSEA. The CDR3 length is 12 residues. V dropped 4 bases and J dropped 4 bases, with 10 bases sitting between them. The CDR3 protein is CSVVDRPYGYTF. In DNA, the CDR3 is TGCAGCGTTGTTGACAGGCCCTATGGCTACACCTTC.